This T cell receptor (beta chain) originates from a study of early T cells in non-severe SARS-CoV-2 infection. Trimming removed 1 base at V and 8 bases at J, with 6 bases between. Per the germline V gene, CDR1 is SGHAT and CDR2 is FQDESV (reference sequence). This CDR3 is 13 amino acids long. This clonotype has at least ten counts. One entry per CDR3 protein results from TCRdb running MiXCR on the 5' RACE reads. Here the sample spans 15,000 to 20,000 distinct CDR3 sequences, about 5% being singletons. Sequenced material: whole blood. This TCR came from an adult who was a healthcare worker with PCR-confirmed SARS-CoV-2 infection or an uninfected control (not recorded which). This sequence joins TRBV11-1 and TRBJ2-6, with D tentatively TRBD1 (5 bases). CDR3 bases: TGTGCCAGCAGCTTAGAGGGGACCAACGTCCTGACTTTC. This gives the protein CASSLEGTNVLTF.